The entry below gives a single T cell receptor (beta chain) sequence along with its context. Other DNA variants within this sample encode the same CDR3. This sample was taken from a study of PD-L1 blockade in urothelial cancer. Study-level background: The number of prior chemotherapy regimens per patient was 0 to 3.

Profiled with immunoSEQ multiplex PCR; TCRdb holds only in-frame clones, not every one. The table shows 86,000 or so clones, with about 83% occurring only once. The CDR3 is 13 amino acids. Per germline, CDR1 SGHTA and CDR2 FQGNSA. V trimming: 4 bases; J trimming: 5 bases; junction bases outside the gene matches: 3. The time point: pretreatment peripheral blood. This TCR was recovered from a man aged 55 to 70 with urothelial cancer. J is TRBJ2-3 and V is TRBV7-2, with 7 bases that match TRBD1. Here the sequenced sample was PBMCs, taken around atezolizumab (anti-PD-L1) treatment. The DNA of the CDR3 is TGTGCCAGCAGCTGGACAGGTGAAGATACGCAGTATTTT. Translating gives CASSWTGEDTQYF.